This paragraph reports one T cell receptor (beta chain). The data were taken from a study of blood T cell repertoires in COVID-19. Overall study context: There were acute and convalescent COVID-19 samples, and they came from the United States, Italy and Spain. T cells, B-cell-depleted T cells, or PBMCs supplied cDNA or gDNA.

The CDR3 is 17 amino acids. Germline assignment: CDR1 PRHDT and CDR2 FYEKMQ (reference sequence). The J segment lost 9 bases and the V segment lost 0 bases, leaving 11 bases of the junction unmatched. Authors' methods: It was from reference gene primer amplification that nucleated cell counts were estimated. TCRdb keeps only in-frame clones here, not all; method: immunoSEQ multiplex PCR. From that table come the V and J calls and clone size; the DNA was used to work out D and trimming. This sample carries 130,000 to 150,000 clones, roughly 88% of them seen once, and the ten largest clones take 1.5% to 2%.

The material sequenced was peripheral blood. The V gene is TRBV13, the J gene TRBJ1-6; 7 bases align to TRBD1. The sequence was collected from a woman in her fifties or sixties with acute or convalescent COVID-19. This chain's CDR3 is CASSLGPQGGLASPLHF. DNA for the CDR3: TGTGCCAGCAGCTTAGGACCCCAGGGGGGTCTTGCTTCACCCCTCCACTTT.